This is a list of T cell receptor beta chains from one sample in a study of Tregs in tolerant kidney transplant recipients. Clones were sequenced by immunoSEQ multiplex PCR, and TCRdb holds only the in-frame ones, with some missing. The profile shows 90,000 or so clones, 93% of them singletons. The sample was CD4+ T cells from blood (PBMCs), taken 12 months after the transplant. Receptors were obtained from a human patient who received a combined kidney and bone marrow transplant. Some T cells may trace back to the graft donor. The CDR3 runs from the conserved cysteine through the conserved F or W. The D gene is left open where the match is weak. Clone size, where shown, is once, few, many, or a class for clones that have expanded.

j_gene: TRBJ1-5
d_gene: -
v_gene: TRBV6-1
abundance: -
CDR3aa: CATLLGREQPQHF
CDR3nt: TGTGCCACCCTCTTGGGGAGGGAACAGCCCCAGCATTTT

j_gene: TRBJ2-7
d_gene: TRBD1
v_gene: TRBV27
abundance: -
CDR3aa: CASSYGQGRSYEQYF
CDR3nt: TGTGCCAGCAGTTACGGACAGGGGCGCTCCTACGAGCAGTACTTC

j_gene: TRBJ1-4
d_gene: -
v_gene: TRBV19
abundance: few
CDR3aa: CASTRKDWATNEKLFF
CDR3nt: TGTGCCAGTACCCGCAAGGACTGGGCAACTAATGAAAAACTGTTTTTT

j_gene: TRBJ2-7
d_gene: TRBD1
v_gene: TRBV30
abundance: -
CDR3aa: CAWSVNRGGYEQYF
CDR3nt: TGTGCCTGGAGTGTCAACAGGGGCGGCTACGAGCAGTACTTC

j_gene: TRBJ2-1
d_gene: TRBD2
v_gene: TRBV15
abundance: -
CDR3aa: CATSRTSLGSYNEQFF
CDR3nt: TGTGCCACCAGCAGGACTAGCCTTGGCTCCTACAATGAGCAGTTCTTC

j_gene: TRBJ1-1
d_gene: -
v_gene: TRBV5-4
abundance: -
CDR3aa: CASSPAFGDTEAFF
CDR3nt: TGTGCCAGCAGCCCGGCTTTCGGGGACACTGAAGCTTTCTTT

j_gene: TRBJ1-6
d_gene: -
v_gene: TRBV4-3
abundance: -
CDR3aa: CASSQDRGPVSNSPLHF
CDR3nt: TGCGCCAGCAGCCAAGATCGAGGTCCAGTCTCCAATTCACCCCTCCACTTT

j_gene: TRBJ1-2
d_gene: -
v_gene: TRBV27
abundance: -
CDR3aa: CASTPTPGYGYTF
CDR3nt: TGTGCCAGCACTCCAACCCCGGGTTATGGCTACACCTTC

j_gene: TRBJ2-5
d_gene: TRBD1
v_gene: TRBV9
abundance: -
CDR3aa: CASNHGDRARETQYF
CDR3nt: TGTGCCAGCAATCATGGGGACAGGGCCCGGGAGACCCAGTACTTC

j_gene: TRBJ2-3
d_gene: -
v_gene: TRBV4-2
abundance: -
CDR3aa: CASSQAMGASSTDTQYF
CDR3nt: TGTGCCAGCAGCCAAGCGATGGGGGCCTCTAGCACAGATACGCAGTATTTT

j_gene: TRBJ2-3
d_gene: -
v_gene: TRBV4-1
abundance: -
CDR3aa: CASSQDFSSTDTQYF
CDR3nt: TGCGCCAGCAGCCAAGACTTCTCTAGCACAGATACGCAGTATTTT

j_gene: TRBJ2-7
d_gene: TRBD2
v_gene: TRBV7-9
abundance: -
CDR3aa: CASSSPGLAGEGEQYF
CDR3nt: TGTGCCAGCTCCTCTCCGGGACTAGCGGGAGAAGGCGAGCAGTACTTC

j_gene: TRBJ2-1
d_gene: TRBD2
v_gene: TRBV6-6
abundance: -
CDR3aa: CASSRTSGNIYEQFF
CDR3nt: TGTGCCAGCAGTCGGACTAGCGGGAATATCTATGAGCAGTTCTTC

j_gene: TRBJ2-7
d_gene: TRBD2
v_gene: TRBV28
abundance: -
CDR3aa: CASSPKRGGQREQYF
CDR3nt: TGTGCCAGCAGTCCGAAGCGGGGGGGCCAGAGGGAGCAGTACTTC

j_gene: TRBJ1-5
d_gene: -
v_gene: TRBV10-3
abundance: -
CDR3aa: CAISQTGQGGQPQHF
CDR3nt: TGTGCCATCAGCCAAACCGGGCAGGGCGGACAGCCCCAGCATTTT

j_gene: TRBJ2-3
d_gene: TRBD1
v_gene: TRBV30
abundance: -
CDR3aa: CAWRQGLRGDTQYF
CDR3nt: TGTGCCTGGCGACAGGGTTTGAGGGGAGATACGCAGTATTTT

j_gene: TRBJ2-5
d_gene: -
v_gene: TRBV5-1
abundance: -
CDR3aa: CASSLASGQETQYF
CDR3nt: TGCGCCAGCAGCTTGGCCTCGGGGCAAGAGACCCAGTACTTC

j_gene: TRBJ2-7
d_gene: -
v_gene: TRBV5-1
abundance: once
CDR3aa: CASSLPSYEQYF
CDR3nt: TGCGCCAGCAGCCTCCCTAGCTACGAGCAGTACTTC

j_gene: TRBJ2-6
d_gene: TRBD1
v_gene: TRBV7-2
abundance: -
CDR3aa: CASSVRLGQGAPGANVLTF
CDR3nt: TGTGCCAGCAGCGTCCGCTTGGGACAGGGGGCGCCTGGGGCCAACGTCCTGACTTTC

j_gene: TRBJ2-1
d_gene: -
v_gene: TRBV11-3
abundance: -
CDR3aa: CASSLPAGYNEQFF
CDR3nt: TGTGCCAGCAGCCTCCCAGCGGGCTACAATGAGCAGTTCTTC

j_gene: TRBJ2-5
d_gene: -
v_gene: TRBV9
abundance: -
CDR3aa: CASSVGLGGRLRGETQYF
CDR3nt: TGTGCCAGCAGCGTAGGTTTAGGGGGACGATTACGGGGAGAGACCCAGTACTTC

j_gene: TRBJ1-3
d_gene: -
v_gene: TRBV7-8
abundance: -
CDR3aa: CASTRLVPGNTIYF
CDR3nt: TGTGCCAGCACCCGGTTGGTACCTGGAAACACCATATATTTT

j_gene: TRBJ2-7
d_gene: -
v_gene: TRBV5-1
abundance: -
CDR3aa: CASSPVRGRDEQYF
CDR3nt: TGCGCCAGCAGCCCTGTCAGGGGCCGGGACGAGCAGTACTTC

j_gene: TRBJ2-7
d_gene: TRBD1
v_gene: TRBV19
abundance: -
CDR3aa: CATSGQGRLYEQYF
CDR3nt: TGTGCCACCTCGGGACAGGGCAGACTCTACGAGCAGTACTTC

j_gene: TRBJ2-2
d_gene: TRBD2
v_gene: TRBV5-4
abundance: few
CDR3aa: CASSLDVAGDTGELFF
CDR3nt: TGTGCCAGCAGCTTGGATGTAGCGGGGGACACCGGGGAGCTGTTTTTT

j_gene: TRBJ1-6
d_gene: -
v_gene: TRBV5-1
abundance: once
CDR3aa: CASSLEASDSPLHF
CDR3nt: TGCGCCAGCAGCTTGGAAGCAAGTGATTCACCCCTCCACTTT

j_gene: TRBJ2-3
d_gene: -
v_gene: TRBV5-1
abundance: -
CDR3aa: CASSAQGSAVTDTQYF
CDR3nt: TGCGCCAGCAGCGCACAGGGATCGGCAGTCACAGATACGCAGTATTTT

j_gene: TRBJ2-1
d_gene: TRBD1
v_gene: TRBV7-9
abundance: -
CDR3aa: CASTVWDSLSFEQFF
CDR3nt: TGTGCCAGCACCGTGTGGGACAGTCTTTCTTTTGAGCAGTTCTTC

j_gene: TRBJ2-2
d_gene: -
v_gene: TRBV5-1
abundance: once
CDR3aa: CASSFNQGNTGELFF
CDR3nt: TGCGCCAGCAGCTTTAACCAGGGGAACACCGGGGAGCTGTTTTTT

j_gene: TRBJ2-7
d_gene: TRBD1
v_gene: TRBV27
abundance: -
CDR3aa: CASSYTGASYEQYF
CDR3nt: TGTGCCAGCAGTTATACAGGGGCCTCCTACGAGCAGTACTTC

j_gene: TRBJ1-3
d_gene: TRBD1
v_gene: TRBV5-1
abundance: -
CDR3aa: CASSWTGGGSGNTIYF
CDR3nt: TGCGCCAGCAGCTGGACAGGGGGCGGGAGCGGAAACACCATATATTTT

j_gene: TRBJ2-3
d_gene: TRBD2
v_gene: TRBV11-3
abundance: -
CDR3aa: CASSFSGLTDTQYF
CDR3nt: TGTGCCAGCAGCTTTTCGGGACTAACAGATACGCAGTATTTT

j_gene: TRBJ2-6
d_gene: -
v_gene: TRBV28
abundance: -
CDR3aa: CASSPLWSGANVLTF
CDR3nt: TGTGCCAGCAGTCCCCTCTGGAGTGGGGCCAACGTCCTGACTTTC

j_gene: TRBJ2-7
d_gene: TRBD2
v_gene: TRBV7-2
abundance: -
CDR3aa: CASSWASGGVYEQYF
CDR3nt: TGTGCCAGCAGCTGGGCTAGCGGGGGCGTTTACGAGCAGTACTTC